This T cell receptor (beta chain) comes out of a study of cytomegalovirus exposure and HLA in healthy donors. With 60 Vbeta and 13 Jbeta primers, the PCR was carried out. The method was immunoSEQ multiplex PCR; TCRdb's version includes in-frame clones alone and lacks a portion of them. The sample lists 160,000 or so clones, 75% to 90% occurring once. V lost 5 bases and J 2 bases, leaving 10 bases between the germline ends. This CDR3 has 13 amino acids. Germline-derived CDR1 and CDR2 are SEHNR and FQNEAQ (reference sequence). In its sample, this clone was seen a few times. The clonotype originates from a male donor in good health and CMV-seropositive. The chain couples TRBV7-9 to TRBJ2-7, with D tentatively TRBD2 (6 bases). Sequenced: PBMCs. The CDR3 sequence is CASSAGSPYEQYF. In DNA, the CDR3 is TGTGCCAGCAGCGCGGGGTCCCCCTACGAGCAGTACTTC. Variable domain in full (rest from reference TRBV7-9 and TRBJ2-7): DTGVSQNPRHKITKRGQNVTFRCDPISEHNRLYWYRQTLGQGPEFLTYFQNEAQLEKSRLLSDRFSAERPKGSFSTLEIQRTEQGDSAMYLCASSAGSPYEQYFGPGTRLTVT.